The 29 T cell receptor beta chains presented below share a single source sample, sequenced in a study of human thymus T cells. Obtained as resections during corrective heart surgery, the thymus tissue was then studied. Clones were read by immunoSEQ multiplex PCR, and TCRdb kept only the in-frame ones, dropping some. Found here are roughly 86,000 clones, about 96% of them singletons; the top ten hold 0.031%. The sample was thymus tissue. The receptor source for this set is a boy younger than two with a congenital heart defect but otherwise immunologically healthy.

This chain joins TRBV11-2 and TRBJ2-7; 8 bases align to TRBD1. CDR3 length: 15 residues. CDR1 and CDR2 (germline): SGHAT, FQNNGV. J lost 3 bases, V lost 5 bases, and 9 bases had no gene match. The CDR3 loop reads CASSPRTGPIYEQYF. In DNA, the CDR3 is TGTGCCAGCAGCCCCAGGACAGGGCCAATCTACGAGCAGTACTTC.

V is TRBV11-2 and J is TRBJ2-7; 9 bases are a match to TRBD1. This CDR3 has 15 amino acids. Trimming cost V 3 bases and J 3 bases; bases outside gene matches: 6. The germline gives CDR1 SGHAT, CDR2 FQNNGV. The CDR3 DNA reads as TGTGCCAGCAGCTTGAAAGCGACAGGGGGCTACGAGCAGTACTTC. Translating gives CASSLKATGGYEQYF. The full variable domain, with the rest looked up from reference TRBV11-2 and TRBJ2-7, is EAGVAQSPRYKIIEKRQSVAFWCNPISGHATLYWYQQILGQGPKLLIQFQNNGVVDDSQLPKDRFSAERLKGVDSTLKIQPAKLEDSAVYLCASSLKATGGYEQYFGPGTRLTVT.

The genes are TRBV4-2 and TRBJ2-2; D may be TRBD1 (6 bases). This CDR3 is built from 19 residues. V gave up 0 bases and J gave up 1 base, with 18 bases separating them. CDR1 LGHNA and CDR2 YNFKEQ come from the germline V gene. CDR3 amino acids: CASSQDRWGPAGNTGELFF. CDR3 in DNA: TGTGCCAGCAGCCAAGATAGGTGGGGGCCCGCAGGGAACACCGGGGAGCTGTTTTTT.

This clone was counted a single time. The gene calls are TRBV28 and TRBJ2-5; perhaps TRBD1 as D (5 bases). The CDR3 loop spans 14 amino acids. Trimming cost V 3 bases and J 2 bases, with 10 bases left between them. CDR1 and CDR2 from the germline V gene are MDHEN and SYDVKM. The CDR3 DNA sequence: TGTGCCAGCAGTTTTAACGACAGTCAAGAGACCCAGTACTTC. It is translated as CASSFNDSQETQYF.

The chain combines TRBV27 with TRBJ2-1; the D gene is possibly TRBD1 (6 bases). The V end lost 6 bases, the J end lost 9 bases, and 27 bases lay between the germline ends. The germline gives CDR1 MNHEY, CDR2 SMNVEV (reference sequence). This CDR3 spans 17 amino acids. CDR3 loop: CASSILQGGSILTEQFF. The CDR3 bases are TGTGCCAGCAGCATTTTACAGGGTGGATCAATTCTTACTGAGCAGTTCTTC.

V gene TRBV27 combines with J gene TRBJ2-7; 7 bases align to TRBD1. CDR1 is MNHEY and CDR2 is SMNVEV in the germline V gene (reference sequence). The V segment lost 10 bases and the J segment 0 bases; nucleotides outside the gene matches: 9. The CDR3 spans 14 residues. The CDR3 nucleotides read TGTGCCATCTTACCCACAGGGGACTCCTACGAGCAGTACTTC. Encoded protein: CAILPTGDSYEQYF.

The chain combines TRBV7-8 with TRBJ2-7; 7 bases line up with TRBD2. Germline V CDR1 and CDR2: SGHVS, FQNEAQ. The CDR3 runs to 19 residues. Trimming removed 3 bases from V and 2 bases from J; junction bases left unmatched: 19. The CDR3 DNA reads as TGTGCCAGCAGCTTTCGATCTGGGGGGGACGCCTTGTCTCCCTACGAGCAGTACTTC. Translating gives CASSFRSGGDALSPYEQYF.

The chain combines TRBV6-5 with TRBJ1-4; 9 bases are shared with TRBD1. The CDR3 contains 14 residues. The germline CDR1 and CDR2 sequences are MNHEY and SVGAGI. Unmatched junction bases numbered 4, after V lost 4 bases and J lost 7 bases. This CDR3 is CASSSGQGLEKLFF. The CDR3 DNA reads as TGTGCCAGCAGTTCGGGACAGGGACTTGAAAAACTGTTTTTT.

The CDR3 DNA reads as TGCGCCAGCAGCATTTCGACACCCCAGGAGACTGAAGCTTTCTTT. Translated, it gives CASSISTPQETEAFF. The V gene is TRBV5-1, the J gene TRBJ1-1; D is unresolved. Trimming took 4 bases from V and 5 from J, leaving 18 bases between them. Germline V gene lookup returns CDR1 SGHRS and CDR2 YFSETQ. The CDR3 loop spans 15 amino acids.

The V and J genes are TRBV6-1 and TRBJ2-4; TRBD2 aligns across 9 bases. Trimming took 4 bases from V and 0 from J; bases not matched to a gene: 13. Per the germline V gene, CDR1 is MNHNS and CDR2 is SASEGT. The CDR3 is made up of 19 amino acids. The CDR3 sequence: CASSVISGGTYTAKNIQYF. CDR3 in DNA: TGTGCCAGCAGTGTAATAAGCGGGGGGACCTATACAGCCAAAAACATTCAGTACTTC.

The CDR3 DNA follows: TGCGCCAGCAGTGAGTCTAGCGTCCCTTTTTCCTACGAGCAGTACTTC. Amino acid sequence: CASSESSVPFSYEQYF. J is TRBJ2-7 and V is TRBV10-1; D possibly corresponds to TRBD2 (5 bases). V lost 0 bases and J lost 1, with 13 bases in between. Germline V lookup: CDR1 WNHNN, CDR2 SYGVQD (reference sequence). The CDR3 is 16 amino acids.

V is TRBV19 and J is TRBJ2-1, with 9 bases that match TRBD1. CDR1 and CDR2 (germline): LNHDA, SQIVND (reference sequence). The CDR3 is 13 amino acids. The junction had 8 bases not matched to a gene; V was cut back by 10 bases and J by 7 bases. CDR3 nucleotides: TGTGCCATCCGGGACAGGGCGGGTAATGAGCAGTTCTTC. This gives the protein CAIRDRAGNEQFF.

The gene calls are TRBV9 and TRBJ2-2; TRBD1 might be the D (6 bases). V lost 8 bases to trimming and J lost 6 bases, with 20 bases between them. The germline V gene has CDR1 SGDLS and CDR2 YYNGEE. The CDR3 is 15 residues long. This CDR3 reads CASTPGHQYAGELFF. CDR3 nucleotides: TGTGCCAGTACTCCGGGACACCAATACGCCGGGGAGCTGTTTTTT.

The CDR3 loop reads CASSLGLDEQYF. The DNA for the CDR3 is TGTGCCAGCAGCTTAGGATTGGACGAGCAGTACTTC. V usage is TRBV7-2 and J usage is TRBJ2-7; D gene ambiguous. Per the germline V gene, CDR1 is SGHTA and CDR2 is FQGNSA. The CDR3 contains 12 residues. V was trimmed by 1 base and J by 5 bases, leaving 6 bases between them.

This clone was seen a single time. In DNA form, the CDR3 reads TGTGCCAGCAGCTCCCGGCGGGAGGGCCATGGAGAGCAGTTCTTC. Its translation is CASSSRREGHGEQFF. This chain connects TRBV7-2 to TRBJ2-1, with 9 bases identical to TRBD2. Losses at the gene ends were 4 bases for V and 10 bases for J; bases not matched to a gene: 11. This CDR3 comprises 15 residues. CDR1 is SGHTA, CDR2 FQGNSA, per germline. The entire variable domain, with the rest obtained from reference TRBV7-2 and TRBJ2-1, is as follows: GAGVSQSPSNKVTEKGKDVELRCDPISGHTALYWYRQSLGQGLEFLIYFQGNSAPDKSGLPSDRFSAERTGGSVSTLTIQRTQQEDSAVYLCASSSRREGHGEQFFGPGTRLTVL.

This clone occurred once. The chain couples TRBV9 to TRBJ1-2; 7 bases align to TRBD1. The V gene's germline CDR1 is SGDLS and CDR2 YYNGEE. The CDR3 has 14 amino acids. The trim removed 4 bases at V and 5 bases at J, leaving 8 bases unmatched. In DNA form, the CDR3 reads TGTGCCAGCAGCCCCCGGGACAGCGTTTATGGCTACACCTTC. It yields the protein CASSPRDSVYGYTF.

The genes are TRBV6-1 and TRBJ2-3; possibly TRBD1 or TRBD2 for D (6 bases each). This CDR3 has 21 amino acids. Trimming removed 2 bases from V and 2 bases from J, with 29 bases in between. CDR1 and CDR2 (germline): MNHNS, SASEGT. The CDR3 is CASSEWWRERPRGIFTDTQYF. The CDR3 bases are TGTGCCAGCAGTGAATGGTGGAGGGAGCGGCCAAGGGGGATTTTCACAGATACGCAGTATTTT.

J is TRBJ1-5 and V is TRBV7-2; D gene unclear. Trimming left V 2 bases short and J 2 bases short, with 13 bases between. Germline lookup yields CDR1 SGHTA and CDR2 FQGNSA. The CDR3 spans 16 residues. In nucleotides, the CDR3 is TGTGCCAGCAGCTTATCCCCGCACGGAGGCAATCAGCCCCAGCATTTT. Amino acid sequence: CASSLSPHGGNQPQHF. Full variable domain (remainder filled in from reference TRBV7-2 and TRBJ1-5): GAGVSQSPSNKVTEKGKDVELRCDPISGHTALYWYRQSLGQGLEFLIYFQGNSAPDKSGLPSDRFSAERTGGSVSTLTIQRTQQEDSAVYLCASSLSPHGGNQPQHFGDGTRLSIL.

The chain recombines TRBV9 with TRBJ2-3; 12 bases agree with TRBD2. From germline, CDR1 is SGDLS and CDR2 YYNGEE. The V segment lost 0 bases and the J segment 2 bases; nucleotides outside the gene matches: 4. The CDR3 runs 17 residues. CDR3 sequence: CASSVAASGGATDTQYF. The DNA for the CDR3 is TGTGCCAGCAGCGTAGCAGCTAGCGGGGGGGCCACAGATACGCAGTATTTT.

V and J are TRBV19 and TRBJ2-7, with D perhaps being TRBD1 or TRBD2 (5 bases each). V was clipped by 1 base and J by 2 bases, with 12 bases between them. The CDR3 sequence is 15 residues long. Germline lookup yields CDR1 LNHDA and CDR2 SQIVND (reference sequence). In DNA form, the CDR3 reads TGTGCCAGTAGTATAGTGACTAAAGGGGCCTACGAGCAGTACTTC. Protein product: CASSIVTKGAYEQYF.

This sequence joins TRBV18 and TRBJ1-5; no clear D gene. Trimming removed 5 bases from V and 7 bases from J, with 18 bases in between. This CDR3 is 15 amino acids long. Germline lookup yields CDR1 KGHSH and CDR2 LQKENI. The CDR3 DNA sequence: TGTGCCAGCTCAATTAGGGCGGAAACGGGACAGCCCCAGCATTTT. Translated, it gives CASSIRAETGQPQHF.

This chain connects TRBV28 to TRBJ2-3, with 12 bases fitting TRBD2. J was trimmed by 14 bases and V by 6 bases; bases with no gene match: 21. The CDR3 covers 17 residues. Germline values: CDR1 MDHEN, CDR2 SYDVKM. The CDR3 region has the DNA TGTGCCAGCAGCCCAACGGGGCGGGGGCTAGCGGGAGGGCGGTGGTATTTT. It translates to CASSPTGRGLAGGRWYF.

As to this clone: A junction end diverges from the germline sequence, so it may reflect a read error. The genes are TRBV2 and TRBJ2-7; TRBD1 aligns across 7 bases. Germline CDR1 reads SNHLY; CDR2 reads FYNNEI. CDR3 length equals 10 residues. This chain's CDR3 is CAAVRTGRNF. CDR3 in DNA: TGTGCCGCGGTTAGGACAGGAAGGAACTTC.

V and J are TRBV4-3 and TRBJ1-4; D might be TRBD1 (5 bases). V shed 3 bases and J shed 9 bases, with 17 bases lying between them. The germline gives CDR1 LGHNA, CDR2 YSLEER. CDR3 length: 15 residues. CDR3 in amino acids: CASSQRDLGSKKLFF. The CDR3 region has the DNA TGCGCCAGCAGCCAGAGGGACCTTGGTTCTAAAAAACTGTTTTTT.

The CDR3, as DNA: TGTGCCAGCAGCCCCGACAGGGTGAATAATTCACCCCTCCACTTT. Protein sequence: CASSPDRVNNSPLHF. The rearrangement links TRBV5-8 to TRBJ1-6; 7 nucleotides agree with TRBD1. Germline CDR1 is SGHTS and CDR2 is YDEGEE. This CDR3 is built from 15 residues. V shed 4 bases and J 5 bases; nucleotides not matched to a gene: 6.

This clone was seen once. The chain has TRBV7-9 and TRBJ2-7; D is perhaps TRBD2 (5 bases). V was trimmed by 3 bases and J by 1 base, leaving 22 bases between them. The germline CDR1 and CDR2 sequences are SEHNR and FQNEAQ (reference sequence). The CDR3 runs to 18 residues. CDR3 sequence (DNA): TGTGCCAGCAGCTTTGTGGTGGCGGGCCGCCTCCGTTCCTACGAGCAGTACTTC. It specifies CASSFVVAGRLRSYEQYF.

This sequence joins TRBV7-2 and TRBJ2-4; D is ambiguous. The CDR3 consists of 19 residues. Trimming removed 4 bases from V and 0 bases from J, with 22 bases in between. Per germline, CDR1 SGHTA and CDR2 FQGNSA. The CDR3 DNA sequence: TGTGCCAGCAGCTCTGGGCCCGGAATTAACCATCTAGCCAAAAACATTCAGTACTTC. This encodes CASSSGPGINHLAKNIQYF.

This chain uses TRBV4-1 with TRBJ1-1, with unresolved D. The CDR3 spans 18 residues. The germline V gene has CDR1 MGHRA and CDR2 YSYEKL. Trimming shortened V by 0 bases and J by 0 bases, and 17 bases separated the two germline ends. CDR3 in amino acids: CASSQEERTCPLNTEAFF. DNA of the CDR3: TGCGCCAGCAGCCAAGAAGAGAGAACTTGCCCCTTGAACACTGAAGCTTTCTTT.

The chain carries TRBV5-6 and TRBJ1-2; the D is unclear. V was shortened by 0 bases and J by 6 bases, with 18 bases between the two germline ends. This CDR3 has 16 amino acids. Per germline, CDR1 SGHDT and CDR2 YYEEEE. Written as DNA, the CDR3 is TGTGCCAGCAGCTTGGTAGGCGGGTGGCTATGGGATGGCTACACCTTC. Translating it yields CASSLVGGWLWDGYTF.